Below, 5 T cell receptor beta chains from the same sample are listed, as sequenced in a study of blood T cells in healthy people across ages. A second PCR of roughly 7 to 11 cycles used a sample-barcoded 5' primer and a J-beta primer mix. TCRdb used MiXCR to reprocess the 5' RACE reads, holding one entry per CDR3 protein. The data hold roughly 800,000 distinct CDR3 sequences, with 20% to 30% observed a single time. This same sample was also part of a study on T cells of mothers and their children.

Sequencing was done on a sample of blood. The receptor set was obtained from a boy aged 5-17 years in good health.

The rearrangement links TRBV28 to TRBJ1-2; no definite D call. CDR1 is MDHEN, CDR2 SYDVKM, per germline. CDR3 length: 11 residues. Between the trimmed V and J ends, which lost 8 bases and 8 bases, there was a span of 12 bases. The CDR3 DNA reads TGTGCCAGCCCTACGGTTCCCGGCTACACCTTC. It yields the protein CASPTVPGYTF.

This clonotype was picked up a small number of times. The rearrangement joins TRBV3-1 to TRBJ1-1; D unresolved. The CDR3 is 19 amino acids. The germline CDR1 and CDR2 sequences are LGHDT and YNNKEL (reference sequence). The ends were cut back, 3 bases at V and 1 base at J, with 24 bases in the middle. CDR3 sequence (DNA): TGTGCCAGCAGCCAGGTGGGGTCCCCGTGGTGGCGGGGGAACACTGAAGCTTTCTTT. Amino acids: CASSQVGSPWWRGNTEAFF.

The table lists this clonotype with a few counts. The chain is built from TRBV5-1 and TRBJ1-4; D is perhaps TRBD1 (5 bases). CDR3 length: 13 amino acids. Germline assignment: CDR1 SGHRS and CDR2 YFSETQ. V lost 5 bases and J 5 bases, leaving 10 bases between the germline ends. The DNA of the CDR3 is TGCGCCAGCAGGGGGACGCCGAATGAAAAACTGTTTTTT. This encodes CASRGTPNEKLFF.

In this sample, this clonotype turned up a few times. V gene TRBV6-5 combines with J gene TRBJ2-7; 9 positions agree with TRBD1. Germline values: CDR1 MNHEY, CDR2 SVGAGI. The CDR3 consists of 15 residues. The ends lost 8 bases at V and 0 bases at J; junction bases unmatched: 8. The CDR3 DNA reads as TGTGCCAGCGCCTCCGGGACAGGGAGCTCCTACGAGCAGTACTTC. Translation: CASASGTGSSYEQYF.

This clonotype was picked up one time. V gene TRBV4-1 combines with J gene TRBJ2-1; D ambiguous. The CDR3 is 12 residues long. Trimming took off 2 bases at V and 12 bases at J, with 11 bases between the two ends. Germline assignment: CDR1 MGHRA and CDR2 YSYEKL. The CDR3 bases are TGCGCCAGCAGCCAACCCTGGGGTGTGCAGTTCTTC. The encoded protein is CASSQPWGVQFF.